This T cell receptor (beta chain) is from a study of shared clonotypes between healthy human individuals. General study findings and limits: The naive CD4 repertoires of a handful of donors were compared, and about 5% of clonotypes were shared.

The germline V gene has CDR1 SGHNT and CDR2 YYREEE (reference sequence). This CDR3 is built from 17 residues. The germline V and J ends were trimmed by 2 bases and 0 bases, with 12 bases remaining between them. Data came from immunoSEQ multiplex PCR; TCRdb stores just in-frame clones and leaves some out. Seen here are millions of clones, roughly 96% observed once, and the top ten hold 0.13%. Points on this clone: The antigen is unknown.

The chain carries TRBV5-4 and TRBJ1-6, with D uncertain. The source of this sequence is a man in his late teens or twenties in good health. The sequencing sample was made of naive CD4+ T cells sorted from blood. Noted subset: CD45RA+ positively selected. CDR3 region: CASSLGGFGSYNSPLHF. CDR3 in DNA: TGTGCCAGCAGCTTAGGAGGGTTCGGCTCCTATAATTCACCCCTCCACTTT.